Reported below is one T cell receptor beta chain. Its antigen is unidentified. This record comes from a study of CXCR3-negative and CXCR3-positive naive CD8 T cells. Study-level results: TRB CDR3s were more hydrophobic in CXCR3-positive than in CXCR3-negative naive cells.

The germline gives CDR1 DFQATT, CDR2 SNEGSKA (reference sequence). The CDR3 covers 14 residues. Researchers prepared the TRB cDNA libraries using 5' RACE with UMI labels. TCRdb re-called the 5' RACE reads and shows each CDR3 protein once, DNA omitted. The sample data list around 95,000 distinct CDR3 sequences. J is TRBJ2-5 and V is TRBV20-1. The TCR comes from a human donor in good health. Some clones in this sample may be carry-over from other donors' samples. The sequencing input was naive CXCR3+ CD8+ T cells from blood. Specified subset: CD45RO-CCR7+CD27+CD95- naive CD8+ T cells expressing CXCR3 (TNR3+). CDR3 sequence: CSAIFSDYQETQYF.